This is a list of T cell receptor beta chains from one sample in a study of technical replicates of blood from a handful of donors. Profiled with immunoSEQ multiplex PCR; TCRdb holds only in-frame clones, not every one. The sample includes 84,000 or so clones, approximately 97% of them seen just once. Sequencing used T cells isolated from PBMCs. The receptor set was obtained from a human donor in good health. Both conserved end residues are trimmed from each CDR3.

>TRBV19|TRBJ2-1
ASSPLPGQGSSSYNEQF
>TRBV6-1|TRBJ1-4
ASSARWGQAVAEKLF
>TRBV5-1|TRBJ1-4
ASSLDTGTRGKLF
>TRBV25-1|TRBJ2-1
ASSETVNEQF
>TRBV18|TRBJ2-7
ASSPLTYEQY
>TRBV2|TRBJ2-1
ASSELPGSYNEQF
>TRBV2|TRBJ1-1
ASSKKNRGLRMNTEAF
>TRBV28|TRBJ2-5
ASSRYVVRETQY
>TRBV7-8|TRBJ1-2
ASSSGDARYGYT
>TRBV19|TRBJ2-2
ASSIKVQGAPAAGELF
>TRBV4-1|TRBJ2-7
ASSQGHDTQQY
>TRBV19|TRBJ1-5
ASTDDYSNQPQH
>TRBV19|TRBJ2-7
ATTSFHEQY
>TRBV6-6|TRBJ2-1
ASSPGGGRANEQF
>TRBV25-1|TRBJ1-2
ARDTNYGYT
>TRBV5-1|TRBJ2-7
ASSLARDMSSYEQY
>TRBV6-6|TRBJ2-7
ASSSRNPDEQY
>TRBV28|TRBJ2-3
ASGDSSRTDTQY
>TRBV30|TRBJ1-1
AWGPVAGQVNTEAF
>TRBV5-1|TRBJ2-5
ASSLAGLAGQETQY
>TRBV7-6|TRBJ2-3
ASSFLSGGPASTDTQY
>TRBV18|TRBJ2-2
ASSLRQKGELF
>TRBV7-9|TRBJ2-2
ASSSGGPGELF
>TRBV20-1|TRBJ2-7
IRRVTYEQY
>TRBV15|TRBJ1-5
ATSRDHTDVYSNQPQH
>TRBV7-9|TRBJ2-5
ASSLQSLQETQY
>TRBV7-8|TRBJ1-1
ASSGRLKNTEAF
>TRBV2|TRBJ1-4
ASSPVDRVEKLF
>TRBV19|TRBJ2-7
ASSVPLAGTDEQY
>TRBV19|TRBJ1-2
ASSRTRDSYGYT
>TRBV20-1|TRBJ2-7
SVAGPYEQY
>TRBV5-1|TRBJ2-6
ASSFGGSGANVLT
>TRBV6-1|TRBJ2-1
ASRERLAGGSYEQF
>TRBV29-1|TRBJ2-1
SVEGLAGGQYNEQF
>TRBV9|TRBJ2-2
ASSVSGAGELF
>TRBV9|TRBJ2-3
ASSVTSGARTDTQY
>TRBV30|TRBJ2-7
AWSARDRVSSYEQY
>TRBV6-1|TRBJ2-3
ASSVGSGDTDTQY
>TRBV4-1|TRBJ2-7
ASSRDRFRSYEQY
>TRBV11-2|TRBJ1-3
ASSLGTAAGNTIY
>TRBV7-6|TRBJ2-7
ASSLYSGGGASYEQY
>TRBV9|TRBJ2-1
ASSPRDTSSYNEQF
>TRBV5-1|TRBJ2-7
ASSLGRVSNYEQY
>TRBV27|TRBJ2-7
ASSLGLAGFYEQY
>TRBV4-1|TRBJ2-3
ASSPSASGAEDTQY